Listed below are T cell receptor beta chains from one sample, sequenced in a study of identifying expanded T cells in peripheral blood. Libraries were prepared by immunoSEQ multiplex PCR; TCRdb keeps only in-frame clonotypes and omits some of them. Of some 75,000 clones detected, roughly 88% appear once; the ten largest clones hold about 3.3%. Source material: blood. The origin of the receptors is a person aged 18 to 75 in good health. Both conserved end residues are part of each CDR3. The D gene is left open where the match is weak.

>TRBJ2-3|NA|TRBV7-9|16
TGTGCCAGCAGCCCCCCGACAGGCCTTAGCACAGATACGCAGTATTTT
CASSPPTGLSTDTQYF
>TRBJ2-7|NA|TRBV5-1|11
TGCGCCAGCAGCTTCGGTGGCGAGCAGTACTTC
CASSFGGEQYF
>TRBJ1-5|NA|TRBV28|14
TGTGCCAGCAACGGGGTTACGGGCAATCAGCCCCAGCATTTT
CASNGVTGNQPQHF
>TRBJ2-2|NA|TRBV9|15
TGTGCCAGCAGCCTTGCGGGGGCCAGCACCGGGGAGCTGTTTTTT
CASSLAGASTGELFF
>TRBJ2-7|TRBD1|TRBV5-1|15
TGCGCCAGCAGCTTTGAGCCAGGGGGCTTCGGCGAGCAGTACTTC
CASSFEPGGFGEQYF
>TRBJ2-3|TRBD2|TRBV7-3|17
TGTGCCAGCAGCTTAGGGGTTAGCGGGAGTGGCACAGATACGCAGTATTTT
CASSLGVSGSGTDTQYF
>TRBJ1-4|NA|TRBV27|14
TGTGCCAGCAGTTTATGGGGGAGGGGTGAAAAACTGTTTTTT
CASSLWGRGEKLFF
>TRBJ2-2|TRBD1|TRBV2|16
TGTGCCAGCACCAGAAAGGGGACAGGGAACACCGGGGAGCTGTTTTTT
CASTRKGTGNTGELFF
>TRBJ2-7|TRBD2|TRBV4-2|19
TGTGCCAGCAGCCAAGAGCCCGGACTAGCGGGAGAAGGGACCTACGAGCAGTACTTC
CASSQEPGLAGEGTYEQYF
>TRBJ1-1|NA|TRBV4-3|11
TGCGCCAGCAGCCAAGGGAGTGAAGCTTTCTTT
CASSQGSEAFF
>TRBJ2-2|NA|TRBV6-5|12
TGTGCCAGCAGTTTTGACACCGGGGAGCTGTTTTTT
CASSFDTGELFF
>TRBJ2-1|NA|TRBV4-1|15
TGCGCCAGCAGCCAAGTAGCGGCGGGATTCAATGAGCAGTTCTTC
CASSQVAAGFNEQFF
>TRBJ2-2|TRBD2|TRBV4-1|20
TGCGCCAGCAGCTACGAACGAGGGCGGACTAGCGGGAGTAGGGCCGGGGAGCTGTTTTTT
CASSYERGRTSGSRAGELFF
>TRBJ1-2|NA|TRBV9|14
TGTGCCAGCAGCGGGAACACCGGCGGGTGGGGCTACACCTTC
CASSGNTGGWGYTF
>TRBJ1-5|NA|TRBV19|15
TGTGCCTGTAAGGGGGGTGCGGGTCAAGATCAGCCCCAGCATTTT
CACKGGAGQDQPQHF
>TRBJ1-3|TRBD1|TRBV2|13
TGTGCCAGCAGTTACAGGGGTGGAAACACCATATATTTT
CASSYRGGNTIYF
>TRBJ1-2|NA|TRBV18|14
TGTGCCAGCTCAAATACTGACAGAGGTTATGGCTACACCTTC
CASSNTDRGYGYTF
>TRBJ2-3|NA|TRBV6-1|14
TGTGCCAGCAGTGATGGACAGCTCACAGATACGCAGTATTTT
CASSDGQLTDTQYF